Listed below are T cell receptor beta chains from one sample, sequenced in a study of follicular helper T cells after annual influenza vaccination. Data came from immunoSEQ multiplex PCR; TCRdb stores just in-frame clones and leaves some out. The sample contains some 6,000 clones, 75% to 90% of which appear only once. The sample was CXCR5- memory CD4+ T cells sorted from blood, taken on the day of influenza vaccination. Source of these receptors: an adult who received the influenza vaccine. Both conserved end residues are part of each CDR3. Each record gives: D gene, V gene, J gene, clone size, CDR3 DNA, CDR3 protein. The D gene is left open where the match is weak. The size of a clone is reported for some rows only, either as once, few or many, or as a class for expanded clones.

TRBD2	TRBV7-8	TRBJ2-1	-	TGTGCCAGCAGCTCTAGGGGACTAGCGGGGGGTTACGAGCAGTTCTTC	CASSSRGLAGGYEQFF
TRBD1	TRBV25-1	TRBJ1-2	-	TGTGCCAGCAGTGCTGACAGGGGTGGCTACACCTTC	CASSADRGGYTF
-	TRBV5-1	TRBJ2-7	few	TGCGCCAGCAGCGCGTCACCGGGACAAGGTTATTACGAGCAGTACTTC	CASSASPGQGYYEQYF
-	TRBV5-6	TRBJ1-1	-	TGTGCCAGCAGCTGGGGAAGGGGTTATACTGAAGCTTTCTTT	CASSWGRGYTEAFF
-	TRBV6-1	TRBJ1-6	-	TGTGCCAGCAGGGCGGCGGACTCCTATAATTCACCCCTCCACTTT	CASRAADSYNSPLHF
-	TRBV18	TRBJ1-3	once	TGTGCCAGCTCAGACCAGCACGGAAACACCATATATTTT	CASSDQHGNTIYF
TRBD1	TRBV5-6	TRBJ1-3	-	TGTGCCAGCAGCGACGACAGGGTACAGCGTGGAAACACCATATATTTT	CASSDDRVQRGNTIYF
TRBD2	TRBV7-3	TRBJ2-1	once	TGTGCCAGCAGCTTAATAGCGGGGGCCGCTTACAATGAGCAGTTCTTC	CASSLIAGAAYNEQFF
-	TRBV5-1	TRBJ2-1	-	TGCGCCAGCAGCTCAGGGGACGGATCCTACAATGAGCAGTTCTTC	CASSSGDGSYNEQFF
-	TRBV2	TRBJ2-7	-	TGTGCCAGCAGTGCGCGGGCCGGGACACCGACCTCCTACGAGCAGTACTTC	CASSARAGTPTSYEQYF
-	TRBV19	TRBJ2-3	-	TGTGCCAGTAGTATAGATGGGGGAACAGATACGCAGTATTTT	CASSIDGGTDTQYF
TRBD1	TRBV6-6	TRBJ1-5	once	TGTGCCAGCACCCAAGGACAGGGAGTAAATCAGCCCCAGCATTTT	CASTQGQGVNQPQHF
-	TRBV11-1	TRBJ1-6	-	TGTGCCAGCAGCTCGCTGGGAAGTCTGTCACCCCTCCACTTT	CASSSLGSLSPLHF
TRBD1	TRBV5-1	TRBJ2-3	-	TGCGCCAGCAGCCATTCTTCCGGGACAGGGTTCACAGATACGCAGTATTTT	CASSHSSGTGFTDTQYF
-	TRBV14	TRBJ1-4	-	TGTGCCAGCAGCCGCAGCCCAACCCAAAAACTGTTTTTT	CASSRSPTQKLFF
-	TRBV11-3	TRBJ1-6	few	TGTGCCAGCAGCCCAGGGTCGGGGTCAAATTCACCCCTCCACTTT	CASSPGSGSNSPLHF
-	TRBV5-1	TRBJ1-1	-	TGCGCCAGCAGCTGGCAGGGGTGGGGGACTGAAGCTTTCTTT	CASSWQGWGTEAFF
TRBD2	TRBV6-5	TRBJ2-2	-	TGTGCCAGCAGTTACGACGGGGGGGCTACCGGGGAGCTGTTTTTT	CASSYDGGATGELFF
-	TRBV7-9	TRBJ2-7	-	TGTGCCAGCAGCTTAGTATCCAGTTTTGACGAGCAGTACTTC	CASSLVSSFDEQYF
-	TRBV10-3	TRBJ2-7	-	TGTGCCATCAGTGAAGGGGGGGCCAACTACGAGCAGTACTTC	CAISEGGANYEQYF
-	TRBV6-5	TRBJ2-3	-	TGTGCCAGCAGTTACCAGAAGGGGCCCACAGATACGCAGTATTTT	CASSYQKGPTDTQYF
-	TRBV20-1	TRBJ2-5	-	TGCAGTGCTAGAGAGTCCGAGACCCAGTACTTC	CSARESETQYF
-	TRBV12-5	TRBJ2-5	once	TGTGCTAGTGGTTTGGGTGGGGGGAGCCAAGAGACCCAGTACTTC	CASGLGGGSQETQYF
-	TRBV6-1	TRBJ2-5	few	TGTGCCATATGGCGTGGGGGCGAGGAGACCCAGTACTTC	CAIWRGGEETQYF
-	TRBV11-3	TRBJ1-5	few	TGTGCCAGCAGCTTAGTACCCTTTAGCAATCAGCCCCAGCATTTT	CASSLVPFSNQPQHF
-	TRBV27	TRBJ1-2	few	TGTGCCAGCAGTGGGGTTTCAGGAGGCTACACCTTC	CASSGVSGGYTF
-	TRBV11-3	TRBJ1-3	-	TGTGCCAGCAGCCTAAGCCGATACTCTGGAAACACCATATATTTT	CASSLSRYSGNTIYF
TRBD2	TRBV5-1	TRBJ2-3	once	TGCGCCAGCAGCCCACGACTAGCGGGGAACACAGATACGCAGTATTTT	CASSPRLAGNTDTQYF
TRBD2	TRBV5-1	TRBJ2-3	-	TGCGCCAGCAGGGTAGCGGGACTTAGCACAGATACGCAGTATTTT	CASRVAGLSTDTQYF